One sample yielded the 18 T cell receptor beta chains listed below, sequenced in a study of blood T cell repertoires in COVID-19. Sequencing used immunoSEQ multiplex PCR; TCRdb keeps in-frame clones, though not all of them. The sample has 280,000 or so clones; about 91% are singletons. Sequenced material: peripheral blood. The receptors were sampled from a woman aged 55-69 years with acute or convalescent COVID-19.

This chain connects TRBV27 to TRBJ2-3; possibly TRBD2 for D (6 bases). The germline V gene has CDR1 MNHEY and CDR2 SMNVEV (reference sequence). The CDR3 loop spans 17 amino acids. Trimming stripped 5 bases from V and 3 bases from J, with 21 bases between. The CDR3 sequence is CASSPLSRGRGTDTQYF. Written as DNA, the CDR3 is TGTGCCAGCAGTCCTCTCTCGCGGGGACGGGGTACAGATACGCAGTATTTT.

The chain is built from TRBV7-9 and TRBJ2-2; D not certain. V gave up 5 bases and J gave up 4 bases, with 5 bases separating them. The CDR3 is 12 residues long. The germline V gene encodes CDR1 SEHNR and CDR2 FQNEAQ (reference sequence). CDR3 residues: CASSPVTGELFF. CDR3 bases: TGTGCCAGCAGCCCAGTCACCGGGGAGCTGTTTTTT.

The chain is built from TRBV7-8 and TRBJ1-5, with D tentatively TRBD1 (5 bases). V was clipped by 6 bases and J by 4 bases, with 10 bases between them. The germline V gene has CDR1 SGHVS and CDR2 FQNEAQ. The CDR3 has 13 residues. The CDR3 loop is CASRGGRNQPQHF. The CDR3 region has the DNA TGTGCCAGCAGGGGGGGACGTAATCAGCCCCAGCATTTT.

This chain joins TRBV6-5 and TRBJ1-5, with a tentative D call TRBD1 (6 bases). The germline V and J ends were trimmed by 2 bases and 6 bases, with 14 bases remaining between them. Germline loops: CDR1 MNHEY, CDR2 SVGAGI. This CDR3 has 15 residues. CDR3: CASSYSGTQGQPQHF. In nucleotides, the CDR3 is TGTGCCAGCAGTTACAGCGGGACACAAGGTCAGCCCCAGCATTTT.

This chain joins TRBV5-4 and TRBJ2-5; 7 bases fit TRBD2. The CDR3 is 13 amino acids. CDR1 and CDR2 from the germline V gene are SGHNT and YYREEE (reference sequence). Trimming removed 4 bases from V and 5 bases from J; junction bases left unmatched: 5. The CDR3 nucleotides read TGTGCCAGCAGCGTGGGGAGGGTGGAGACCCAGTACTTC. Its protein product is CASSVGRVETQYF.

The chain has TRBV18 and TRBJ1-2; no firm D call. Trimming shortened V by 0 bases and J by 2 bases, and 10 bases separated the two germline ends. CDR3 length: 15 residues. Germline values: CDR1 KGHSH, CDR2 LQKENI. The DNA for the CDR3 is TGTGCCAGCTCACCACCGAATGCGGTGAACTATGGCTACACCTTC. It encodes CASSPPNAVNYGYTF.

This sequence joins TRBV30 and TRBJ2-7; maybe TRBD1 (6 bases). CDR1 is GTSNPN and CDR2 is SVGIG in the germline V gene (reference sequence). Trimming removed 0 bases from V and 9 bases from J, with 21 bases in between. The CDR3 runs to 15 residues. The CDR3 nucleotides are TGTGCCTGGAGTGTATCCGGACAGACAAAGTTCGGGCAGTACTTC. Translated, it gives CAWSVSGQTKFGQYF.

In this sample, this clone turned up a few times. The chain has TRBV27 and TRBJ1-4; 7 bases are shared with TRBD1. V dropped 7 bases and J dropped 0; count of bases not matched to a gene: 11. CDR1 MNHEY and CDR2 SMNVEV come from the germline V gene (reference sequence). This CDR3 is 17 amino acids long. CDR3 loop: CASTRQGIGATNEKLFF. CDR3 bases: TGTGCCAGCACACGACAGGGAATTGGGGCAACTAATGAAAAACTGTTTTTT.

The CDR3 reads CASIGQRPSTDTQYF. The CDR3 coding sequence is TGTGCCAGCATCGGACAGCGACCTAGCACAGATACGCAGTATTTT. V usage is TRBV2 and J usage is TRBJ2-3; tentatively, D is TRBD1 (6 bases). The germline V gene encodes CDR1 SNHLY and CDR2 FYNNEI. The length of the CDR3 is 15 residues. V was pared by 7 bases and J by 0 bases, with 14 bases between.

This clone was seen at least ten times. Other DNA sequences in this sample translate to the same CDR3. The chain employs TRBV9 and TRBJ1-5; possibly TRBD1 for D (5 bases). V was cut by 0 bases and J by 4 bases, with 11 bases left in between. Germline loops: CDR1 SGDLS, CDR2 YYNGEE. This CDR3 contains 15 residues. The CDR3 reads CASSVGGRSNQPQHF. The DNA for the CDR3 is TGTGCCAGCAGCGTAGGGGGCAGGAGTAATCAGCCCCAGCATTTT.

The genes are TRBV7-9 and TRBJ1-1; D not resolved. Trimming took off 5 bases at V and 0 bases at J, with 7 bases between the two ends. The CDR3 consists of 13 residues. The germline V gene has CDR1 SEHNR and CDR2 FQNEAQ (reference sequence). The CDR3 loop reads CASSTYMNTEAFF. Written as DNA, the CDR3 is TGTGCCAGCAGCACCTATATGAACACTGAAGCTTTCTTT.

This clone was counted only a few times. The genes are TRBV6-5 and TRBJ2-7; a weak D match, TRBD1 (6 bases). V was trimmed by 0 bases and J by 3 bases, leaving 9 bases between them. Germline lookup yields CDR1 MNHEY and CDR2 SVGAGI. The CDR3 is made up of 14 amino acids. For the CDR3, the DNA is TGTGCCAGCAGTTACTCGAACAGGGACTACGAGCAGTACTTC. Translation gives CASSYSNRDYEQYF.

The V gene is TRBV28, the J gene TRBJ2-3, with TRBD1 as a possible D gene (5 bases). Germline V gene data show CDR1 as MDHEN and CDR2 as SYDVKM. The CDR3 runs to 16 residues. V lost 4 bases, J lost 4 bases, and 18 bases lay in between. CDR3 region: CASSYRTLLSPDTQYF. DNA of the CDR3: TGTGCCAGCAGTTACCGGACACTACTGTCCCCAGATACGCAGTATTTT. Full variable domain (remainder filled in from reference TRBV28 and TRBJ2-3): DVKVTQSSRYLVKRTGEKVFLECVQDMDHENMFWYRQDPGLGLRLIYFSYDVKMKEKGDIPEGYSVSREKKERFSLILESASTNQTSMYLCASSYRTLLSPDTQYFGPGTRLTVL.

The gene calls are TRBV6-2 or TRBV6-3 and TRBJ1-5; D is unresolved. V was trimmed by 2 bases and J by 0 bases, leaving 11 bases between them. The CDR3 contains 16 residues. Germline V gene sequence: CDR1 MNHEY, CDR2 SVGEGT. CDR3 region: CASSYDSSSSNQPQHF. The CDR3 region has the DNA TGTGCCAGCAGTTACGATTCATCCAGTAGCAATCAGCCCCAGCATTTT.

This clone was seen once. The chain's CDR3 is CASSAIGLAGAGDEQFF. The CDR3 DNA is TGCGCCAGCAGCGCGATAGGACTAGCGGGAGCCGGAGATGAGCAGTTCTTC. The gene calls are TRBV4-3 and TRBJ2-1, with 13 bases identical to TRBD2. The CDR3 has 17 amino acids. Looked up from germline, CDR1 is LGHNA and CDR2 is YSLEER. Unmatched junction bases numbered 12, after V lost 5 bases and J lost 8 bases.

V gene TRBV7-9 combines with J gene TRBJ2-1; D remains unclear. Germline lookup yields CDR1 SEHNR and CDR2 FQNEAQ (reference sequence). The CDR3 contains 13 residues. Trimming removed 3 bases from V and 0 bases from J, with 3 bases in between. The CDR3 DNA follows: TGTGCCAGCAGCTTGAGCTCCTACAATGAGCAGTTCTTC. Its translation: CASSLSSYNEQFF.

The V gene is TRBV7-3, the J gene TRBJ1-3; D remains unclear. The CDR3 runs to 14 residues. Between the trimmed V and J ends, which lost 6 bases and 4 bases, there was a span of 13 bases. Germline V gives CDR1 SGHTA, CDR2 FQGTGA. The CDR3 reads CASSRGLGGNTIYF. CDR3 DNA: TGTGCCAGCAGTCGAGGACTAGGAGGAAACACCATATATTTT.

The chain couples TRBV5-5 to TRBJ2-1, with 9 bases that match TRBD1. This CDR3 is built from 15 residues. J lost 1 base, V lost 5 bases, and 4 bases had no gene match. Germline V lookup: CDR1 SGHKS, CDR2 YYEKEE (reference sequence). CDR3 protein: CASSAGTGSYNEQFF. CDR3 nucleotide sequence: TGTGCCAGCAGTGCCGGGACAGGGTCCTACAATGAGCAGTTCTTC.